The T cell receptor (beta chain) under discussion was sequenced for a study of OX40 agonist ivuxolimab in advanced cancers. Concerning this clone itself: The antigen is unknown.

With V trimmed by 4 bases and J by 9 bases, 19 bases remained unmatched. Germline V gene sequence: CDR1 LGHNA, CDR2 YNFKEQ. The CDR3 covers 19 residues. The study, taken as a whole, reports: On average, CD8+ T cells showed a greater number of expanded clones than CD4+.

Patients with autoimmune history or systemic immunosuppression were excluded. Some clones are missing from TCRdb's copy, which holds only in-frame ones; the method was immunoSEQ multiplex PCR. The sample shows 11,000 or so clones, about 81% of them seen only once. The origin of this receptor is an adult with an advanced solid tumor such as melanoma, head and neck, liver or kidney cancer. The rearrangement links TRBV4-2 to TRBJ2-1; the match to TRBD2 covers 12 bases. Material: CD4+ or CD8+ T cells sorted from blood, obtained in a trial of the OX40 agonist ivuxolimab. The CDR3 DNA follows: TGTGCCAGCAGCCCCGAAGGGACTAGCGGGCAGGGGGGGTTCATTGAGCAGTTCTTC. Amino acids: CASSPEGTSGQGGFIEQFF.